These T cell receptor beta chains were read from a single sample in a study of identical twins. MiXCR, applied by TCRdb to the 5' RACE reads, yields one record per CDR3 protein. The repertoire consists of about 1.7 million distinct CDR3 sequences, with around a third occurring once and the leading ten covering about 0.25%. What was sequenced was cord blood. The receptors here all came from a newborn girl in good health. Both conserved end residues are part of each CDR3. The order of the fields is J gene, clone size, D gene, V gene, CDR3 DNA, CDR3 protein. D genes are given only for firm matches. Not all rows give a size; the values are once, few, many and, for expanded clones, a class.

J: TRBJ2-1
size: -
D: TRBD2
V: TRBV7-2
DNA: TGTGCCAGCAGCTCACGACTAGCGGGGGCGACCTACAATGAGCAGTTCTTC
CDR3: CASSSRLAGATYNEQFF

J: TRBJ2-7
size: -
D: -
V: TRBV20-1
DNA: TGCAGTGCTAGAACCGTAGCGGACTCCTACAATGAGCAGTACTTC
CDR3: CSARTVADSYNEQYF

J: TRBJ2-1
size: -
D: TRBD2
V: TRBV4-2
DNA: TGTGCCAGCAGCCATAATATAGCGGGATCCTACAATGAGCAGTTCTTC
CDR3: CASSHNIAGSYNEQFF

J: TRBJ2-7
size: few
D: TRBD2
V: TRBV5-1
DNA: TGCGCCAGCAGCTTGGTCCTATCGGGGGGCTACGAGCAGTACTTC
CDR3: CASSLVLSGGYEQYF

J: TRBJ1-1
size: -
D: TRBD1
V: TRBV28
DNA: TGTGCCAGCAAGGGAATGGGACAGGGGGCGAACACTGAAGCTTTCTTT
CDR3: CASKGMGQGANTEAFF

J: TRBJ2-7
size: -
D: TRBD2
V: TRBV29-1
DNA: TGCAGCGTTGTCCGGGGGGGCTCCTACGAGCAGTACTTC
CDR3: CSVVRGGSYEQYF

J: TRBJ1-6
size: many
D: -
V: TRBV6-5
DNA: TGTGCCAGCAGAAGGACAGAAAATTCACCCCTCCACTTT
CDR3: CASRRTENSPLHF

J: TRBJ2-1
size: few
D: TRBD2
V: TRBV27
DNA: TGTGCCAGCAGTCCTGAATCCGGACTAGCGGGAGCGGGAAATGAGCAGTTCTTC
CDR3: CASSPESGLAGAGNEQFF

J: TRBJ2-2
size: once
D: TRBD1
V: TRBV4-2
DNA: TGTGCCAGCAGCCAAGGGGACAGGGACACCGGGGAGCTGTTTTTT
CDR3: CASSQGDRDTGELFF

J: TRBJ2-1
size: -
D: -
V: TRBV10-3
DNA: TGTGCCATCAGTGAGTCGGGACCGTTCCAGTTCTTC
CDR3: CAISESGPFQFF

J: TRBJ2-1
size: many
D: -
V: TRBV24-1
DNA: TGTGCCACCAGTGATTCCGGGTCAAGGGTGGGCAATGAGCAGTTCTTC
CDR3: CATSDSGSRVGNEQFF

J: TRBJ2-3
size: few
D: -
V: TRBV1
DNA: TGCACCAGCAGCCATGGACTAGCGGAACCCCAGGATACGCAGTATTTT
CDR3: CTSSHGLAEPQDTQYF

J: TRBJ2-1
size: few
D: -
V: TRBV14
DNA: TGTGCCAGCAGCCAAGGCTACCTAGCCCCTTCCTACAATGAGCAGTTCTTC
CDR3: CASSQGYLAPSYNEQFF

J: TRBJ1-2
size: -
D: -
V: TRBV5-1
DNA: TGCGCCAGCAGCCGCGCCGTGGGCAGTAACTATGGCTACACCTTC
CDR3: CASSRAVGSNYGYTF

J: TRBJ2-2
size: -
D: TRBD2
V: TRBV3-1
DNA: TGTGCCAGCAGCCCGACGTCCCTAGCGGGCCTTACCGGGGAGCTGTTTTTT
CDR3: CASSPTSLAGLTGELFF

J: TRBJ1-2
size: few
D: TRBD1
V: TRBV12-3/TRBV12-4
DNA: TGTGCCAGCAGTTCACAGGGGATAGGGGGCTACACCTTC
CDR3: CASSSQGIGGYTF

J: TRBJ1-1
size: few
D: -
V: TRBV7-9
DNA: TGTGCCAGCAGCTTAGGTCAGGGTAGGTTTGACACTGAAGCTTTCTTT
CDR3: CASSLGQGRFDTEAFF

J: TRBJ2-1
size: many
D: TRBD2
V: TRBV29-1
DNA: TGCAGCTGTGCGGGAGGCCCTAACAATGAGCAGTTCTTC
CDR3: CSCAGGPNNEQFF